This is a list of T cell receptor beta chains from one sample in a study of T cell repertoires in cytomegalovirus infection. TCRdb processed the reads anew with MiXCR; each CDR3 protein has one entry. The sample includes almost 300,000 distinct CDR3 sequences, around 9.6% seen only once; the top ten take approximately 2.4%. Sequencing was done on a sample of PBMCs. The receptors here all came from a human donor in good health (CMV status not recorded). Some clones in this sample may be carry-over from other donors' samples. Each CDR3 is given with its conserved first and last residue. Fields, in order: clone size, V gene, J gene, D gene, CDR3 DNA, CDR3 protein. D genes are given only for firm matches. Clone size is shown for a subset of rows, as once, few, many or a class of expanded clone.

>many|TRBV29-1|TRBJ2-7|-
TGCAGCGTTGAAGCCGACTCCTACGAGCAGTACTTC
CSVEADSYEQYF
>-|TRBV18|TRBJ2-1|TRBD2
TGTGCCAGCTCATCAGCAGCGGGGGGGTTCGATGAGCAGTTCTTC
CASSSAAGGFDEQFF
>many|TRBV7-9|TRBJ2-5|-
TGTGCCAGCAGCTTAGGACAGAGTCAAGAGACCCAGTACTTC
CASSLGQSQETQYF
>many|TRBV4-3|TRBJ2-2|-
TGCGCCAGCAGCTACGACCCACAGAACACCGGGGAGCTGTTTTTT
CASSYDPQNTGELFF
>many|TRBV7-9|TRBJ2-1|-
TGTGCCAGCAGCGCCCGCGGCGTGGCCGAATACAATGAGCAGTTCTTC
CASSARGVAEYNEQFF
>-|TRBV6-5|TRBJ1-2|-
TGTGCCAGCAGACTCCGGGACATCAGCTATGGCTACACCTTC
CASRLRDISYGYTF
>many|TRBV3-1|TRBJ2-1|-
TGTGCCAGCAGCCAAGGCTCACTAGCCGGCGGGGAGCAGTTCTTC
CASSQGSLAGGEQFF
>once|TRBV20-1|TRBJ2-3|TRBD2
TGCAGTGCTAGAGATAGGACTAGCGGCCTCACAGATACGCAGTATTTT
CSARDRTSGLTDTQYF
>many|TRBV28|TRBJ1-2|-
TGTGCCAGCAGCCTCATAGACTATGGCTACACCTTC
CASSLIDYGYTF
>many|TRBV15|TRBJ2-1|-
TGTGCCACCAGCAGAGATGGGGGGACTGAGGAGCAGTTCTTC
CATSRDGGTEEQFF
>-|TRBV10-3|TRBJ2-5|-
TGTGCCATCAAGCGGACAGCGTTACAAGAGACCCAGTACTTC
CAIKRTALQETQYF
>-|TRBV18|TRBJ2-7|-
TGTGCCAGCTCACTAAGATCGGGACACATTTACGAGCAGTACTTC
CASSLRSGHIYEQYF
>many|TRBV6-1|TRBJ2-2|TRBD1
TGTGCCAGCACCCCTGGGACAGGGAACACCGGGGAGCTGTTTTTT
CASTPGTGNTGELFF
>many|TRBV6-5|TRBJ1-1|TRBD1
TGTGCCAGCAGTCCCTCCAGGACAGGATACACTGAAGCTTTCTTT
CASSPSRTGYTEAFF
>many|TRBV4-3|TRBJ2-1|TRBD1
TGCGCCAGCAGCCAACTGATAGGGACAGGGGGCAATGAGCAGTTCTTC
CASSQLIGTGGNEQFF
>many|TRBV7-9|TRBJ1-1|TRBD1
TGTGCCAGCAGCTTAGAAGGGAGGGGGCAGAGGAACACTGAAGCTTTCTTT
CASSLEGRGQRNTEAFF
>-|TRBV6-5|TRBJ1-2|TRBD1
TGTGCCAGCTCGACTCCGGGACAGGGGCCCCTTGGCTACACCTTC
CASSTPGQGPLGYTF
>few|TRBV28|TRBJ2-2|TRBD1
TGTGCCAGCAGTTTTCTCCCTTGGCAGGGGGCGCATGGGGAGCTGTTTTTT
CASSFLPWQGAHGELFF
>few|TRBV29-1|TRBJ2-1|TRBD1
TGCACCCAGCCGGGACAGGGGTACAATGAGCAGTTCTTC
CTQPGQGYNEQFF
>many|TRBV11-3|TRBJ1-1|-
TGTGCCAGCAGCTTAAACGAGTGGGGCACTGAAGCTTTCTTT
CASSLNEWGTEAFF
>many|TRBV20-1|TRBJ1-2|-
TGCAGTGCCAGGGTACCGCAGAGCTGGGCTCGGGCTGGCTACACCTTC
CSARVPQSWARAGYTF
>few|TRBV29-1|TRBJ1-1|TRBD1
TGCAGCGTTTACAGGGGGCCTGGCACTGAAGCTTTCTTT
CSVYRGPGTEAFF
>many|TRBV28|TRBJ1-5|TRBD1
TGTGCCAGCATCTCCTTAACAGGGGGGAATCAGCCCCAGCATTTT
CASISLTGGNQPQHF
>-|TRBV11-2|TRBJ1-1|TRBD1
TGTGCCAGCAGCTTCCGCCGGACAGGGAACACTGAAGCTTTCTTT
CASSFRRTGNTEAFF
>-|TRBV20-1|TRBJ1-2|-
TGCAGTGCCTGGACCCTAAGTAATGGCTACACCTTC
CSAWTLSNGYTF
>many|TRBV11-3|TRBJ2-2|-
TGTGCCAGCAGCTTAGTCGGGGGCGCGGCCGGGGAGCTGTTTTTT
CASSLVGGAAGELFF
>few|TRBV28|TRBJ1-5|-
TGTGCCAGCAGTTTTAGCGGGACGGTGGTCGGTCAGCCCCAGCATTTT
CASSFSGTVVGQPQHF
>many|TRBV12-3/TRBV12-4|TRBJ2-1|-
TGTGCCAGCATCTCGCGGGAACCGGCCTACAATGAGCAGTTCTTC
CASISREPAYNEQFF
>-|TRBV4-1|TRBJ1-1|-
TGCGCCAGCAGCCAATCCGGACACTTGAACACTGAAGCTTTCTTT
CASSQSGHLNTEAFF
>many|TRBV28|TRBJ1-1|-
TGTGCCAGCAGTTTAGGGGGGCAGGGCACTGAAGCTTTCTTT
CASSLGGQGTEAFF
>-|TRBV5-6|TRBJ1-2|-
TGTGCCAGCAGCTTGGAACAGAGGAGTGGCTACACCTTC
CASSLEQRSGYTF
>many|TRBV28|TRBJ2-2|-
TGTGCCACCAAGAGAAATACAGGGGCGGGAACCGGGGAGCTGTTTTTT
CATKRNTGAGTGELFF
>many|TRBV6-2/TRBV6-3|TRBJ1-2|-
TGTGCCAGCCGGCTAAACTATGGCTACACCTTC
CASRLNYGYTF
>many|TRBV5-6|TRBJ1-1|-
TGTGCCAGCAGCCTGACTGGACAGTACATGAACACTGAAGCTTTCTTT
CASSLTGQYMNTEAFF
>many|TRBV10-3|TRBJ2-7|TRBD1
TGTGCCATCAGTGGACAGGGGGGGTACGAGCAGTACTTC
CAISGQGGYEQYF
>-|TRBV20-1|TRBJ1-6|-
TGCAGTGCTAGAGATCCGGGGAGATCCTATAATTCACCCCTCCACTTT
CSARDPGRSYNSPLHF
>many|TRBV7-2|TRBJ2-5|-
TGTGCCAGCAGCTTAGAAGGGGCACAGTACCAAGAGACCCAGTACTTC
CASSLEGAQYQETQYF
>few|TRBV7-3|TRBJ2-2|-
TGTGCCAGCAGCTTGGGACAAACGCACGGGGAGCTGTTTTTT
CASSLGQTHGELFF
>many|TRBV28|TRBJ2-6|-
TGTGCCAGCAGTTTATTTGCTTCTGGGGCCAACGTCCTGACTTTC
CASSLFASGANVLTF
>many|TRBV12-3/TRBV12-4|TRBJ1-1|TRBD1
TGTGCCAGCAGTTACCCGAGGACAGGTTCTGAAGCTTTCTTT
CASSYPRTGSEAFF
>many|TRBV7-9|TRBJ2-5|-
TGTGCCAGCAGCTCTCCGGGGGCCCTACAAGAGACCCAGTACTTC
CASSSPGALQETQYF
>-|TRBV2|TRBJ1-1|TRBD1
TGTGCCAGCAGACCAGGGGGCTTGATCAGGGCTTTCTTT
CASRPGGLIRAFF
>many|TRBV20-1|TRBJ1-4|-
TGCAGTGCTAGATCGGGGGGCCGTATTGAAAAACTGTTTTTT
CSARSGGRIEKLFF
>many|TRBV28|TRBJ2-1|TRBD1
TGTGCCAGCATCAGGACAGGTATTTACGGTGAGCAGTTCTTC
CASIRTGIYGEQFF
>many|TRBV28|TRBJ2-1|TRBD1
TGTGCCAGCAGCCCCGCGGACAGGGTGACCAATGAGCAGTTCTTC
CASSPADRVTNEQFF
>many|TRBV7-2|TRBJ2-5|TRBD1
TGTGCCAGCAGCGCGACAGGGGGACAAGAGACCCAGTACTTC
CASSATGGQETQYF
>many|TRBV12-3/TRBV12-4|TRBJ2-6|-
TGTGCCAGCCGACAGGTTAGCTCTGGGGCCAACGTCCTGACTTTC
CASRQVSSGANVLTF
>many|TRBV29-1|TRBJ2-7|TRBD1
TGCAGCGTAACACGGACAGGTCCCACCTACGAGCAGTACTTC
CSVTRTGPTYEQYF
>many|TRBV7-2|TRBJ1-1|TRBD1
TGTGCCAGCAGCCAGACAGGGGGGATGAACACTGAAGCTTTCTTT
CASSQTGGMNTEAFF